What follows are 22 T cell receptor beta chains derived from one specimen sequenced in a study of blood T cell repertoires in COVID-19. Clones were sequenced by immunoSEQ multiplex PCR, and TCRdb holds only the in-frame ones, with some missing. The table includes approximately 200,000 clones, around 90% detected once. Sequenced sample: PBMCs or T cells enriched from blood (not recorded which). These receptors originate from a man aged 25 to 45 who had recovered from COVID-19.

The CDR3 bases are TGTGCCAGCAGCTCCCAGGGGACAGGGATCTCTGGGGCCAACGTCCTGACTTTC. It is translated as CASSSQGTGISGANVLTF. The V call is TRBV7-6, the J call TRBJ2-6; 9 positions agree with TRBD1. Trimming cost V 4 bases and J 0 bases; bases outside gene matches: 7. This CDR3 contains 18 residues. CDR1 is SGHVS and CDR2 is FNYEAQ in the germline V gene. The whole variable domain, remainder taken from reference TRBV7-6 and TRBJ2-6, is GAGVSQSPRYKVTKRGQDVALRCDPISGHVSLYWYRQALGQGPEFLTYFNYEAQQDKSGLPNDRFSAERPEGSISTLTIQRTEQRDSAMYRCASSSQGTGISGANVLTFGAGSRLTVL.

This clone was counted a few times. J is TRBJ1-4 and V is TRBV7-2; D gene ambiguous. This CDR3 is 17 amino acids long. With 1 base removed from V and 5 bases from J, the gap between germline ends came to 17 bases. Per germline, CDR1 SGHTA and CDR2 FQGNSA. For the CDR3, the DNA is TGTGCCAGCAGCTTAGACCTTAACGGGGTGGGAAATGAAAAACTGTTTTTT. This gives the protein CASSLDLNGVGNEKLFF.

This chain links TRBV7-8 with TRBJ2-7; TRBD2 matches at 11 bases. The J segment lost 2 bases and the V segment lost 5 bases, leaving 5 bases of the junction unmatched. The CDR3 length is 15 residues. Per the germline V gene, CDR1 is SGHVS and CDR2 is FQNEAQ. Here the CDR3 reads CASSNSGRGPYEQYF. As DNA, the CDR3 is TGTGCCAGCAGCAATAGCGGGAGGGGTCCCTACGAGCAGTACTTC.

The V and J genes are TRBV15 and TRBJ1-3; a possible D gene is TRBD1 (5 bases). Trimming cost V 0 bases and J 4 bases, with 13 bases left between them. CDR3 length equals 16 residues. Germline V gene lookup returns CDR1 LNHNV and CDR2 YYDKDF (reference sequence). The CDR3 reads CATSRDQGPSGNTIYF. CDR3 in DNA: TGTGCCACCAGCAGAGATCAGGGTCCTTCCGGAAACACCATATATTTT.

The chain combines TRBV7-9 with TRBJ1-1; possible D gene TRBD1, 5 bases. Germline CDR1 and CDR2: SEHNR and FQNEAQ (reference sequence). Trimming cost V 1 base and J 1 base, with 7 bases left between them. CDR3 size: 14 residues. The CDR3 protein is CASSLETENTEAFF. As DNA, the CDR3 is TGTGCCAGCAGCTTAGAGACAGAGAACACTGAAGCTTTCTTT.

The chain links TRBV28 to TRBJ2-6, with TRBD1 identical over 8 bases. CDR1 is MDHEN, CDR2 SYDVKM, per germline. V shed 5 bases and J 2 bases; nucleotides not matched to a gene: 5. The CDR3 extends over 16 amino acids. The DNA of the CDR3 is TGTGCCAGCAGTCCAAGGACAGGGACTGGGGCCAACGTCCTGACTTTC. It yields the protein CASSPRTGTGANVLTF.

The gene calls are TRBV20-1 and TRBJ1-2, with 7 bases that match TRBD1. Trimming at V came to 3 bases and at J to 3 bases, leaving 16 bases not matched to a gene. The germline V gene encodes CDR1 DFQATT and CDR2 SNEGSKA (reference sequence). The CDR3 runs to 17 residues. CDR3 nucleotides: TGCAGTGCTAGTCTTCAGGAGAGGGGGCGCGTCCACTATGGCTACACCTTC. This gives the protein CSASLQERGRVHYGYTF.

V usage is TRBV2 and J usage is TRBJ2-7; no clear D gene. The CDR3 consists of 13 residues. Germline CDR1 reads SNHLY; CDR2 reads FYNNEI. The ends were cut back, 4 bases at V and 1 base at J, with 8 bases in the middle. Here the CDR3 reads CASSATESYEQYF. The CDR3 DNA sequence: TGTGCCAGCAGTGCCACGGAGTCCTACGAGCAGTACTTC. The entire variable domain, with the rest obtained from reference TRBV2 and TRBJ2-7, is as follows: EPEVTQTPSHQVTQMGQEVILRCVPISNHLYFYWYRQILGQKVEFLVSFYNNEISEKSEIFDDQFSVERPDGSNFTLKIRSTKLEDSAMYFCASSATESYEQYFGPGTRLTVT.

The table lists this clone with a few counts. V and J are TRBV30 and TRBJ2-5, with no clear D. V lost 4 bases and J 2 bases, leaving 5 bases between the germline ends. Germline V CDR1 and CDR2: GTSNPN, SVGIG (reference sequence). The CDR3 is 11 residues long. CDR3 nucleotide sequence: TGTGCCTGGAAAATACAAGAGACCCAGTACTTC. As protein: CAWKIQETQYF.

This clone has a single count. The chain uses TRBV7-6 and TRBJ1-3; a possible D gene is TRBD1 (6 bases). The CDR3 totals 15 residues. V lost 4 bases and J lost 0, with 10 bases in between. The germline gives CDR1 SGHVS, CDR2 FNYEAQ. The CDR3 bases are TGTGCCAGCAGCTCAATGGACAGCTCTGGAAACACCATATATTTT. It encodes CASSSMDSSGNTIYF. The full variable domain, rest sourced from reference TRBV7-6 and TRBJ1-3, is GAGVSQSPRYKVTKRGQDVALRCDPISGHVSLYWYRQALGQGPEFLTYFNYEAQQDKSGLPNDRFSAERPEGSISTLTIQRTEQRDSAMYRCASSSMDSSGNTIYFGEGSWLTVV.

The rearrangement links TRBV9 to TRBJ1-6; a weak D match, TRBD1 (5 bases). V was clipped by 0 bases and J by 5 bases, with 12 bases between them. The length of the CDR3 is 16 residues. Germline V gene sequence: CDR1 SGDLS, CDR2 YYNGEE. This CDR3 is CASSVGRGANNSPLHF. As DNA, the CDR3 is TGTGCCAGCAGCGTAGGAAGGGGCGCAAATAATTCACCCCTCCACTTT. Full variable domain (outside the CDR3, taken from reference TRBV9 and TRBJ1-6): DSGVTQTPKHLITATGQRVTLRCSPRSGDLSVYWYQQSLDQGLQFLIQYYNGEERAKGNILERFSAQQFPDLHSELNLSSLELGDSALYFCASSVGRGANNSPLHFGNGTRLTVT.

V gene TRBV7-2 combines with J gene TRBJ1-6; 7 bases map to TRBD1. The CDR3 contains 16 residues. V was pared by 3 bases and J by 5 bases, with 7 bases of the junction left unmatched. Germline lookup yields CDR1 SGHTA and CDR2 FQGNSA. CDR3 residues: CASSFLPGQNNSPLHF. The DNA for the CDR3 is TGTGCCAGCAGCTTTTTACCGGGACAGAATAATTCACCCCTCCACTTT. The full variable domain, its missing parts supplied by reference TRBV7-2 and TRBJ1-6, is GAGVSQSPSNKVTEKGKDVELRCDPISGHTALYWYRQSLGQGLEFLIYFQGNSAPDKSGLPSDRFSAERTGGSVSTLTIQRTQQEDSAVYLCASSFLPGQNNSPLHFGNGTRLTVT.

The CDR3, as DNA: TGTGCCAGCAAGACAGTCACTGAAGCTTTCTTT. It specifies CASKTVTEAFF. This sequence joins TRBV6-5 and TRBJ1-1, with D possibly TRBD1 on 5 matching bases. The CDR3 length is 11 residues. Trimming took off 7 bases at V and 4 bases at J, with 7 bases between the two ends. Per germline, CDR1 MNHEY and CDR2 SVGAGI.

This chain links TRBV7-2 with TRBJ1-5, with no clear D. Per the germline V gene, CDR1 is SGHTA and CDR2 is FQGNSA. Deletions cut 7 bases from V and 4 bases from J, with 17 bases between. CDR3 length: 15 residues. CDR3 sequence: CASTQNSARNQPQHF. CDR3 coding DNA: TGTGCCAGCACCCAAAACAGTGCCCGGAATCAGCCCCAGCATTTT.

CDR3 bases: TGTGCCAGCAGCTCACACCCTGAAGGAAACACCATATATTTT. Its translation: CASSSHPEGNTIYF. The gene calls are TRBV7-2 and TRBJ1-3; D remains ambiguous. The ends were cut back, 4 bases at V and 4 bases at J, with 11 bases in the middle. The CDR3 has 14 amino acids. Germline-derived CDR1 and CDR2 are SGHTA and FQGNSA.

The rearrangement links TRBV4-1 to TRBJ2-7; TRBD2 is a possible D gene (5 bases). Germline values: CDR1 MGHRA, CDR2 YSYEKL. The CDR3 runs to 14 residues. Trimming cost V 3 bases and J 8 bases, with 17 bases left between them. CDR3 residues: CASSHPPRGKKQYF. The CDR3 DNA sequence: TGCGCCAGCAGCCACCCCCCTCGGGGTAAAAAGCAGTACTTC.

The rearrangement joins TRBV19 to TRBJ2-5; tentatively, D is TRBD1 (6 bases). The CDR3 length is 14 residues. Per germline, CDR1 LNHDA and CDR2 SQIVND (reference sequence). The V end lost 8 bases, the J end lost 6 bases, and 19 bases lay between the germline ends. In DNA form, the CDR3 reads TGTGCCAGTTCTCAGGGGCCAGGGTTTCAGACCCAGTACTTC. Protein product: CASSQGPGFQTQYF.

This clone was observed a few times. This chain's CDR3 is CASSYSNTGTEKLFF. CDR3 DNA: TGTGCCAGCAGTTACTCGAACACGGGAACGGAAAAACTGTTTTTT. The chain combines TRBV6-5 with TRBJ1-4; D unresolved. V lost 0 bases and J 8 bases, leaving 13 bases between the germline ends. Germline CDR1 and CDR2: MNHEY and SVGAGI. The CDR3 is made up of 15 amino acids.

V usage is TRBV7-8 and J usage is TRBJ2-1, with TRBD2 matching over 7 bases. CDR3 length: 17 residues. Trimming cost V 3 bases and J 0 bases; bases outside gene matches: 8. In germline, CDR1 is SGHVS, CDR2 FQNEAQ. CDR3 bases: TGTGCCAGCAGCTTGCCCCTCGGGGGGAGCTCCTACAATGAGCAGTTCTTC. This translates into CASSLPLGGSSYNEQFF.

The J gene is TRBJ1-4, the V gene TRBV27; TRBD1 aligns across 9 bases. Germline CDR1 and CDR2: MNHEY and SMNVEV (reference sequence). J lost 2 bases, V lost 9 bases, and 10 bases had no gene match. The CDR3 totals 16 residues. CDR3 in DNA: TGTGCCAGTGCGCCGGGACAGGGTTTGACTAATGAAAAACTGTTTTTT. It translates to CASAPGQGLTNEKLFF.

The chain recombines TRBV11-3 with TRBJ2-2; D possibly corresponds to TRBD1 (6 bases). The V end lost 7 bases, the J end lost 0 bases, and 12 bases lay between the germline ends. CDR1 SGHNT and CDR2 YENEEA come from the germline V gene. This CDR3 has 15 residues. CDR3 residues: CASTTGPANTGELFF. CDR3 DNA sequence: TGTGCCAGCACCACAGGGCCGGCGAACACCGGGGAGCTGTTTTTT.

The rearrangement joins TRBV7-8 to TRBJ2-3, with D possibly TRBD1 on 6 matching bases. V was shortened by 1 base and J by 3 bases, with 11 bases between the two germline ends. The CDR3 is 15 amino acids. Germline V CDR1 and CDR2: SGHVS, FQNEAQ. This CDR3 reads CASSLGTEITDTQYF. CDR3 DNA sequence: TGTGCCAGCAGCTTAGGGACAGAGATTACAGATACGCAGTATTTT. Complete variable domain (other parts from reference TRBV7-8 and TRBJ2-3): GAGVSQSPRYKVAKRGQDVALRCDPISGHVSLFWYQQALGQGPEFLTYFQNEAQLDKSGLPSDRFFAERPEGSVSTLKIQRTQQEDSAVYLCASSLGTEITDTQYFGPGTRLTVL.